This T cell receptor (beta chain) was identified in a study of identical twins. Overall study results and limits: Part of the zero-insertion signal could reflect confounding by invariant MAIT and iNKT cells.

As to this clonotype: Its antigen is unknown.

A universal primer site came from template switching; cDNA carried unique molecular identifiers. TCRdb re-analysed the 5' RACE reads in MiXCR, keeping a single row per CDR3 protein. Of fewer than 250,000 distinct CDR3 sequences in the sample, around 10% are singletons; the top ten hold around 5.1%. The TCR originated in a woman younger than 30 in good health. What was sequenced was memory (CD45RO+) T cells sorted from blood.

The CDR3 loop is CSVSGRVPDTQYF. CDR3 sequence (DNA): TGCAGCGTTAGCGGGAGAGTCCCAGATACGCAGTATTTT. This chain joins TRBV29-1 and TRBJ2-3; TRBD2 matches 8 bases. J gave up 4 bases and V 5 bases, and 5 bases lay outside the gene matches. Germline values: CDR1 SQVTM, CDR2 ANQGSEA. The CDR3 has 13 amino acids.